This T cell receptor beta chain was documented in a study of cytomegalovirus exposure and HLA in healthy donors. Findings and limits, study-wide: In a later analysis, the majority of CMV-associated beta chains seemingly showed HLA restriction. Roughly uniform depth of sequencing across donors was assumed in presence/absence analyses.

V was cut by 5 bases and J by 8 bases, with 18 bases left in between. The CDR3 runs 14 residues. Germline CDR1 and CDR2: MNHEY and SVGAGI. Concerning this clone: Antigen specificity is unknown.

13 Jbeta primers and 60 Vbeta primers were used for the PCR. Only in-frame clones appear in the TCRdb table, and some are missing; sequencing was by immunoSEQ multiplex PCR. The profile shows approximately 120,000 clones, 74% of them singletons. The source of this sequence is a woman in her 50s in good health and CMV-seropositive. Sequences were obtained from PBMCs. The chain recombines TRBV6-5 with TRBJ1-1; the D is unclear. The CDR3 bases are TGTGCCAGCAGTGAATTCCGAGTTAAACAGGAAGCTTTCTTT. Translated, it gives CASSEFRVKQEAFF.